This T cell receptor (beta chain) appears in the sequencing data of a study of identical twins (dated by TCRdb to 2015 to 2016). Study-level background: To test whether fetal clonotypes persist, this study deep-sequenced TCR alpha and beta repertoires from monozygotic twins, from unrelated adults of various ages, and from cord blood. To rule out contamination, replicate twin experiments were performed at different times with different library preparation protocols.

The library was obtained by 5' RACE. Sequencing relied on an Illumina HiSeq 2000. Template switching introduced a universal primer binding site; the final cDNA contained a unique molecular identifier, enabling accurate counting of TCR cDNA molecules. First-strand cDNA for TCR alpha and beta chains was synthesized from specific primers in the conserved constant-segment region. To control for contamination, each cDNA library was double barcoded with a SMART-Mk sample barcode plus Illumina barcodes. TruSeq adapter sequences, together with Illumina sample barcodes, were added in two successive PCR steps. TCR alpha and beta cDNA libraries were sequenced on the Illumina HiSeq platform with custom primers. The source study handled its data this way. MiGEC processed the raw reads to extract unique molecular identifiers, while MiXCR was used to determine the CDR3 positions. For each individual, recombination models were inferred using an EM algorithm with the repgenHMM and IGoR tools. The analysis of shared clonotypes was done with the tcR package in R, with sharing normalized by the product of cloneset sizes. To study raw recombination free of thymic and clonal selection effects, out-of-frame nonproductive sequences were analyzed. The public reads were reanalyzed by TCRdb: fastp trimming at Q25, MiXCR alignment, in-frame beta chains only. All rows with the same CDR3 protein become a single entry with the most common DNA and genes. TCRdb, not the original authors, processed these V and J calls. Present in this sample are around 100,000 distinct CDR3 sequences, just under 6% of which were seen just once. More than 10% of the sample is taken by the ten largest.

Study-wide findings and limitations: Recombination models systematically underestimated out-of-frame TCR alpha sharing in monozygotic twins but agreed with sharing between unrelated individuals. Abundant cord blood beta clonotypes carried fewer insertions; young adult naive repertoires showed a weaker similar trend, while memory repertoires showed none. Out-of-frame TCR alpha sequences shared between twins showed an excess of low generation-probability sequences compared with coincidental sharing between unrelated individuals. In beta out-of-frame sequences, excess twin sharing was weaker, because having fewer shared sequences lowered the signal-to-noise ratio. Invariant T cells such as MAIT and iNKT could partly confound zero-insertion analyses, though diverse VJ usage argued against this for most clonotypes. Because the same donors could not be followed over many years, the conclusions relied on cross-sectional statistical analysis.

Comment on this clonotype: Its antigen target is currently unknown. No qualities accompany the bases; no much larger clone lies one base away.

Only healthy Caucasian donors were included. Miltenyi CD45RO+ enrichment and human naive T-cell isolation kits were used to isolate memory (CD45RO+) and naive T cells from PBMC. The CDR3, from cysteine to phenylalanine, totals 15 residues. The read is trimmed to its CDR3 DNA, 45 bases read in frame from base 1. The V and J ends are trimmed by 5 bases and 2 bases, leaving 13 bases between them. Reading the germline V gene gives CDR1 LGHNA and CDR2 YNFKEQ. The chain uses TRBV4-2 and TRBJ1-3, with no D gene named confidently. The sequenced sample was memory T cells sorted from blood. This specimen's cell subset or site label, per the study, means: CD45RO+ enriched T cells. The TCR originated in a woman between 50 and 59 years old in good health. In nucleotides, the sequence is TGTGCCAGCAGCACCCTTAAGGGCCCTGGAAACACCATATATTTT. Translated, it gives CASSTLKGPGNTIYF.